This T cell receptor beta chain was identified during a study of tumor and adjacent non-tumor tissue in lung cancer. About the research overall: Aged roughly 30 to 85 years, patients included roughly 10 men and 5 women with stage I to III disease. Broader study findings: Top 100 clones took a larger repertoire share in normal lung. Significantly higher TCR diversity was found in tumor than normal lung.

TCRbeta libraries were built with three rounds of nested PCR, modified from ARM-PCR. TCRdb redid the calling of the multiplex PCR reads with MiXCR, one entry per CDR3 protein. This table has just over 200,000 distinct CDR3 sequences, over 55% appearing once. Deletions cut 3 bases from V and 3 bases from J, with 8 bases between. This CDR3 is 13 amino acids long. This sample's RNA came from whole unsorted tissue. Newly diagnosed lung cancer patients had thoracic surgery in China, August–November 2014, without prior chemotherapy. Concerning this clonotype: What it binds is unknown.

This receptor was taken from a man in his sixties with non-small cell lung cancer. The chain joins TRBV12-3 or TRBV12-4 to TRBJ1-1; D is undetermined. The sequencing input was lung tumor tissue. In nucleotides, the CDR3 is TGTGCCAGCAGTTTGTCCAGATACACTGAAGCTTTCTTT. Translating it yields CASSLSRYTEAFF.